The text below deals with one T cell receptor (beta chain). This CDR3 is built from 14 residues. Germline V gene sequence: CDR1 SGHAT, CDR2 FQNNGV. V was trimmed by 2 bases and J by 8 bases, leaving 13 bases between them. These data belong to a study of molecular identifiers for immune sequencing clone quantification. TCRdb redid the calling of the PCR reads with MiXCR, one entry per CDR3 protein. The sample lists about 640,000 distinct CDR3 sequences, 20% occurring once. Sequencing was performed on naive CD8+ T cells from blood, with Jurkat cell RNA spiked in. Subset noted: FACS-sorted CD8+CD4-CCR7+CD45RA+ naive T cells. This clonotype originated in a human donor in good health. Some libraries in this study had Jurkat cell RNA spiked in. This sequence joins TRBV11-2 and TRBJ2-1, with D possibly TRBD1 on 7 matching bases. The DNA of the CDR3 is TGTGCCAGCAGCTTAATTTCAGGGGGGCATGAGCAGTTCTTC. It specifies CASSLISGGHEQFF.